This TCR beta chain was recovered during a study of early T cells in non-severe SARS-CoV-2 infection. Study results and caveats: Missing private and CD4 specificities, VDJdb matching favored anti-spike CD8 responses.

Unique molecular identifiers tagged individual cDNA molecules. TCRdb re-called the 5' RACE reads through MiXCR, storing one row per CDR3 protein. The data show 75,000 to 100,000 distinct CDR3 sequences, with around 14% seen just once and roughly 6% held by the top ten. This clonotype was detected only a few times. Its antigen is not identified. The CDR3 runs 14 residues. V was trimmed by 7 bases and J by 6 bases, leaving 15 bases between them. Germline lookup yields CDR1 ENHRY and CDR2 SYGVKD. This sequence joins TRBV10-3 and TRBJ2-2; a weak D match, TRBD1 (6 bases). The sequencing sample was made of whole blood. This clonotype originated in an adult who was a healthcare worker with PCR-confirmed SARS-CoV-2 infection or an uninfected control (not recorded which). CDR3 DNA sequence: TGTGCCATCACCGAGGGTGGGGGCCCCGGGGAGCTGTTTTTT. It encodes CAITEGGGPGELFF.